The T cell receptor (beta chain) under discussion was sequenced for a study of CD8+ T cells in alopecia areata. Study-wide context: Recipients were roughly 6-10-week-old female C3H/HeJ mice grafted with skin from 6-12-month-old C3H/HeJ donors with spontaneous alopecia.

Study-level points and caveats: Clonality exceeded that of normal scalp in lesional scalp, most notably in alopecia totalis/universalis. Sequences from scalp samples also cover resident alphabeta T cells of normal skin.

cDNA serving as the sequencing template came from extracted, reverse transcribed RNA. TCRdb keeps only in-frame clones here, not all; method: immunoSEQ multiplex PCR. The sample shows roughly 1,400 clones, none of them appearing just once. Ten or more counts support this clone. Antigen: not known. At residue 13, TCRdb's protein is not the same as the translated DNA, so the protein here was read from the DNA. Mouse names are used for the genes. This clonotype was sampled from a C3H/HeJ mouse with alopecia areata. Mouse strain MHC haplotype: H2-k. Input material: lesional skin.

CDR3 sequence reads: CASSSDRGQFGNTLYF. The DNA read from the CDR3 is TGTGCCAGCAGTTCCGACAGGGGGCAATTTGGAAATACG. The V and J genes are TRBV19 and TRBJ1-3, with 10 bases aligning to TRBD1. The read ends 3 residues shy of where the CDR3 ends; the end is completed using the germline J gene. CDR1 is FNHDT and CDR2 is SITEND in the germline V gene (reference sequence). With 4 bases clipped from V and 3 bases from J, the junction kept 7 bases outside the gene matches. The CDR3 totals 16 residues.